One sample yielded the 19 T cell receptor beta chains listed below, sequenced in a study of blood T cell repertoires in COVID-19. This table comes from immunoSEQ multiplex PCR, and its TCRdb copy is limited to in-frame clones, with some not included. The table has a few hundred thousand clones, 85% seen once. The sequenced sample was PBMCs or T cells enriched from blood (not recorded which). Every receptor here comes from a woman in her forties or fifties who had been exposed to COVID-19.

This sequence joins TRBV27 and TRBJ2-7; 9 bases line up with TRBD1. The J segment lost 0 bases and the V segment lost 2 bases, leaving 8 bases of the junction unmatched. Germline-derived CDR1 and CDR2 are MNHEY and SMNVEV (reference sequence). CDR3 length: 17 residues. The CDR3 here is CASSLRGGQGSSYEQYF. CDR3 nucleotides: TGTGCCAGCAGTTTAAGGGGGGGACAGGGAAGCTCCTACGAGCAGTACTTC.

This chain uses TRBV9 with TRBJ1-2, with a tentative D call TRBD1 (5 bases). Germline-derived CDR1 and CDR2 are SGDLS and YYNGEE. The CDR3 runs to 13 residues. The V gene lost 4 bases and the J gene lost 6 bases, with 13 bases spanning the gap. CDR3 sequence reads: CASSRPAGHGYTF. The CDR3 bases are TGTGCCAGCAGCCGCCCCGCAGGGCATGGCTACACCTTC.

This clone was observed once. The chain recombines TRBV5-8 with TRBJ1-4, with 8 bases identical to TRBD1. V lost 4 bases to trimming and J lost 8 bases; unmatched junction nucleotides: 13. Germline V CDR1 and CDR2: SGHTS, YDEGEE. This CDR3 spans 16 amino acids. The CDR3 sequence is CASSLGQGLTGEKLFF. Written as DNA, the CDR3 is TGTGCCAGCAGCCTAGGACAGGGCTTGACAGGGGAAAAACTGTTTTTT.

The chain employs TRBV24-1 and TRBJ1-2; perhaps TRBD1 as D (6 bases). In germline, CDR1 is KGHDR, CDR2 SFDVKD. The CDR3 sequence is 17 residues long. V was clipped by 4 bases and J by 4 bases, with 21 bases between them. In DNA form, the CDR3 reads TGTGCCACCAGTGACTCCGGGACAAGCCTCTTCTCCTATGGCTACACCTTC. Translating gives CATSDSGTSLFSYGYTF.

The V gene is TRBV7-9, the J gene TRBJ2-6; D not resolved. The CDR3 runs to 13 residues. The V gene lost 4 bases and the J gene lost 5 bases, with 6 bases spanning the gap. Germline assignment: CDR1 SEHNR and CDR2 FQNEAQ (reference sequence). The CDR3 loop reads CASSSSRANVLTF. The CDR3 DNA is TGTGCCAGCAGCTCTTCTAGGGCCAACGTCCTGACTTTC.

This clone was seen a handful of times. This chain uses TRBV10-2 with TRBJ1-1; D unclear. Germline assignment: CDR1 WSHSY and CDR2 SAAADI. This CDR3 is 15 amino acids long. The V and J ends lost 5 bases and 7 bases respectively, with 20 bases between them. The CDR3 sequence is CASSPAGPTTLEAFF. The CDR3 DNA follows: TGCGCCAGCAGTCCCGCCGGACCGACTACCCTTGAAGCTTTCTTT.

The CDR3 is CASSSQGRRQEKLFF. The CDR3 DNA is TGTGCCAGCAGCTCCCAGGGCAGGCGGCAAGAAAAACTGTTTTTT. The gene calls are TRBV7-2 and TRBJ1-4; TRBD1 might be the D (5 bases). Trimming shortened V by 4 bases and J by 8 bases, and 17 bases separated the two germline ends. CDR3 length equals 15 residues. The germline CDR1 and CDR2 sequences are SGHTA and FQGNSA.

The chain links TRBV6-2 or TRBV6-3 to TRBJ1-3; no clear D. Trimming left V 5 bases short and J 7 bases short, with 12 bases between. The CDR3 sequence is 13 residues long. CDR1 and CDR2 from the germline V gene are MNHEY and SVGEGT. CDR3 DNA: TGTGCCAGCAGTGAGACCGGAGTGAACACCATATATTTT. Amino acid sequence: CASSETGVNTIYF.

This chain connects TRBV24-1 to TRBJ1-2; TRBD1 aligns across 7 bases. The CDR3 spans 14 residues. Germline CDR1 and CDR2: KGHDR and SFDVKD. The J segment lost 8 bases and the V segment lost 1 base, leaving 6 bases of the junction unmatched. The CDR3 nucleotides are TGTGCCACCAGTGATTTCTCACAGGGGCACGGCTACACCTTC. It specifies CATSDFSQGHGYTF.

The chain combines TRBV24-1 with TRBJ2-3; 7 nucleotides line up with TRBD1. CDR1 and CDR2 from the germline V gene are KGHDR and SFDVKD. This CDR3 region has 15 residues. Trimming removed 5 bases from V and 2 bases from J; junction bases left unmatched: 6. The CDR3 spells CATSGGGGITDTQYF. The CDR3 nucleotides are TGTGCCACCAGTGGAGGGGGCGGAATCACAGATACGCAGTATTTT.

In the case of this clone: No DNA is shown, since the ends of the CDR3 on it are uncertain; the CDR3 is the one TCRdb lists. This chain connects TRBV11-2 to TRBJ2-1; TRBD2, the table's D call, was not compared with the DNA. Germline lookup yields CDR1 SGHAT and CDR2 FQNNGV. Termini included, the CDR3 measures 19 amino acids. CDR3 sequence: CASSLLERALLAGYNEQFF.

V is TRBV2 and J is TRBJ1-5; the match to TRBD1 covers 10 bases. Germline V gene sequence: CDR1 SNHLY, CDR2 FYNNEI. The junction had 5 bases not matched to a gene; V was cut back by 5 bases and J by 4 bases. CDR3 length equals 15 residues. The CDR3: CASSPGQGLNQPQHF. The CDR3 region has the DNA TGTGCCAGCAGTCCGGGACAGGGGCTAAATCAGCCCCAGCATTTT.

This clone was detected once. The V gene is TRBV6-4, the J gene TRBJ1-6; D call uncertain. The CDR3 runs 13 residues. Between the trimmed V and J ends, which lost 5 bases and 11 bases, there was a span of 13 bases. Germline V lookup: CDR1 MRHNA, CDR2 SNTAGT. CDR3 sequence reads: CASSLHRSAPLHF. The CDR3 coding sequence is TGTGCCAGCAGTTTACACCGGAGCGCACCCCTCCACTTT.

The rearrangement links TRBV12-3 or TRBV12-4 to TRBJ1-1; TRBD1 might be the D (5 bases). V lost 2 bases and J lost 5, with 9 bases in between. The CDR3 sequence is 13 residues long. CDR3 region: CASSLYRQTEAFF. CDR3 bases: TGTGCCAGCAGTTTATACCGACAGACTGAAGCTTTCTTT.

The CDR3 region has the DNA TGTGCCAGCAGCCAGGGACTAGTGGGAGATACGCAGTATTTT. Amino acid sequence: CASSQGLVGDTQYF. This chain links TRBV7-2 with TRBJ2-3; 8 bases are a match to TRBD2. CDR3 size: 14 residues. The V gene end was trimmed by 5 bases and the J gene end by 5 bases; junction bases not matched to a gene: 6. The germline V gene has CDR1 SGHTA and CDR2 FQGNSA.

The chain has TRBV5-1 and TRBJ2-1; 8 bases match TRBD2. J lost 9 bases, V lost 4 bases, and 12 bases had no gene match. CDR1 is SGHRS, CDR2 YFSETQ, per germline. This CDR3 contains 15 residues. The CDR3 coding sequence is TGCGCCAGCAGCCCGGGGGCCCGGGGGGGCGGTGAGCAGTTCTTC. Its translation: CASSPGARGGGEQFF.

The chain recombines TRBV4-3 with TRBJ2-3; D unresolved. V was shortened by 2 bases and J by 0 bases, with 15 bases between the two germline ends. The CDR3 sequence is 17 residues long. Germline V gene lookup returns CDR1 LGHNA and CDR2 YSLEER. This CDR3 is CASSQIYGGSSTDTQYF. The CDR3 DNA reads TGCGCCAGCAGCCAAATATACGGCGGAAGTAGCACAGATACGCAGTATTTT.

The rearrangement joins TRBV10-3 to TRBJ1-4, with D uncertain. The CDR3 spans 15 residues. V was shortened by 0 bases and J by 5 bases, with 10 bases between the two germline ends. CDR1 and CDR2 from the germline V gene are ENHRY and SYGVKD. The CDR3: CAISESRSSNEKLFF. CDR3 nucleotides: TGTGCCATCAGTGAGTCCCGGTCGTCAAATGAAAAACTGTTTTTT.

This chain uses TRBV6-5 with TRBJ2-7; the match to TRBD1 covers 9 bases. CDR1 and CDR2 (germline): MNHEY, SVGAGI. Germline trimming cut 2 bases from V and 5 bases from J; bases unmatched to any gene: 4. This CDR3 has 14 residues. The CDR3 region is CASSYAGTGNEQYF. Here the CDR3 DNA reads TGTGCCAGCAGTTACGCCGGGACAGGGAACGAGCAGTACTTC.